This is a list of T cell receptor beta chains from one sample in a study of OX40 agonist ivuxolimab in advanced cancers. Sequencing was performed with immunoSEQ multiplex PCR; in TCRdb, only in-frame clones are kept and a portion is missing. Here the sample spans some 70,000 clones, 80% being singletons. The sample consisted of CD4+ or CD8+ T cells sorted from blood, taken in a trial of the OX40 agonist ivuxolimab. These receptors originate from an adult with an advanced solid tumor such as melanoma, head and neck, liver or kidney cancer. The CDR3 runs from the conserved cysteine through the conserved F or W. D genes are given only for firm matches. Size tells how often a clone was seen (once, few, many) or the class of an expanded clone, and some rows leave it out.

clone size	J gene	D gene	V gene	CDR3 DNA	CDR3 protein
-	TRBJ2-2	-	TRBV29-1	TGCAGCGGCCACAGGGCCGGGGAGCTGTTTTTT	CSGHRAGELFF
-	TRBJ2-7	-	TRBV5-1	TGCGCCAGCAGCTTGTCCAGAGACTACGAGCAGTACTTC	CASSLSRDYEQYF
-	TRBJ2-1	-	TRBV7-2	TGTGCCAGCAGCTTATTGGGGGGAGACTACAATGAGCAGTTCTTC	CASSLLGGDYNEQFF
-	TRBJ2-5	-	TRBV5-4	TGTGCCAGCAGCTTGTCGTCCCGGTCGTACCAAGAGACCCAGTACTTC	CASSLSSRSYQETQYF
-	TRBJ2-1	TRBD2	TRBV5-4	TGTGCCAGTAGCGGGGGGACCCTCTACAATGAGCAGTTCTTC	CASSGGTLYNEQFF
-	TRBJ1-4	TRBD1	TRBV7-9	TGTGCCAGCAGCCCCCGGGGACAGGGAACTAATGAAAAACTGTTTTTT	CASSPRGQGTNEKLFF
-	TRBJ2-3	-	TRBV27	TGTGCCAGCAGTTTAGAACTCGGAGGGACAGATACGCAGTATTTT	CASSLELGGTDTQYF
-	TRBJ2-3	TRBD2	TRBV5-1	TGCGCCAGCAGCTCGCAGACTAGCGGGGGGGCCCCAGATACGCAGTATTTT	CASSSQTSGGAPDTQYF
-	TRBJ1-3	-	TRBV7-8	TGTGCCAGCAGCTCCGGACCGTCTGGAAACACCATATATTTT	CASSSGPSGNTIYF
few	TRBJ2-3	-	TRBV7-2	TGTGCCAGCAGCTTAGGGGTTGATACGCAGTATTTT	CASSLGVDTQYF
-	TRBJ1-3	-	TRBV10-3	TGTGCCATCAGTGAATCGGGGGGGCAGGGAAACACCATATATTTT	CAISESGGQGNTIYF
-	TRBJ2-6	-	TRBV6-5	TGTGCCAGCAGCACACAGGGTTCTGGGGCCAACGTCCTGACTTTC	CASSTQGSGANVLTF
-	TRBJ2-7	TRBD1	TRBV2	TGTGCCAGCAGTGGGGCCGGGACAGGTGCCTACGAGCAGTACTTC	CASSGAGTGAYEQYF
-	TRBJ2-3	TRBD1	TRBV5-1	TGCGCCAGCAGCTTGCGACAGGGCCAAGCGGATACGCAGTATTTT	CASSLRQGQADTQYF
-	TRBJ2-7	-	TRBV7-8	TGTGCCAGCAGCTTCCTAGCTGGGGGTCTGTCGGAGCAGTACTTC	CASSFLAGGLSEQYF
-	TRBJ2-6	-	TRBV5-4	TGTGCCAGCAGCCTCGTAAGGCTCACCGGGGCCAACGTCCTGACTTTC	CASSLVRLTGANVLTF